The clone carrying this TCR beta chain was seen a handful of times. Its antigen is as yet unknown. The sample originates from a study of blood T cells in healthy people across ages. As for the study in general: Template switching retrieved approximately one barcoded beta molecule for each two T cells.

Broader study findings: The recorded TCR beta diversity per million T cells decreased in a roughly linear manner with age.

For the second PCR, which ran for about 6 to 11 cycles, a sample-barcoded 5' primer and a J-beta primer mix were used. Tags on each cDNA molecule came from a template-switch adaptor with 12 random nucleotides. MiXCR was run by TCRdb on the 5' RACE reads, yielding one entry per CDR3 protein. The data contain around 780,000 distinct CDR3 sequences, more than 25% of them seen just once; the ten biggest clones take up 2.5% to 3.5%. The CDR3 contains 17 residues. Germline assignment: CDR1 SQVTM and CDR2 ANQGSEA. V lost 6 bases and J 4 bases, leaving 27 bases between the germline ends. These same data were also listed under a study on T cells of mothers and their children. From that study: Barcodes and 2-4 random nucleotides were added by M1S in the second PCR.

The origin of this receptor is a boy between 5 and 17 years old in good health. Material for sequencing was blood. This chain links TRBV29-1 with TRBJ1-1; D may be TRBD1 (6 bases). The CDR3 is CSVTGLRGTRVTTEAFF. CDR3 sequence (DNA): TGCAGCGTCACAGGGTTGCGGGGAACTCGGGTGACCACTGAAGCTTTCTTT.